The rows below give T cell receptor beta chains drawn from one sample of a study of blood T cell repertoires in COVID-19. Generated by immunoSEQ multiplex PCR, the TCRdb table keeps only in-frame clones and is missing some. Of about 160,000 clones listed, around 93% are singletons. Sequences were obtained from peripheral blood. The receptors were sampled from a woman between 45 and 60 years old with acute or convalescent COVID-19. CDR3s include the opening cysteine and the closing phenylalanine or tryptophan. The order of the fields is D gene, V gene, clone size, J gene, CDR3 protein, CDR3 DNA. The D gene is left open where the match is weak. Expanded clones are given a class, and other clones once, few, many or no size at all.

>-|TRBV2|-|TRBJ1-1
CASRARGAGTEAFF
TGTGCCAGCAGGGCGCGTGGGGCAGGCACTGAAGCTTTCTTT
>-|TRBV21-1|-|TRBJ1-6
CASSKDARMNSPLHF
TGTGCCAGCAGCAAAGATGCGCGGATGAATTCACCCCTCCACTTT
>TRBD1|TRBV11-2|-|TRBJ2-7
CASSPAPFWTGSIYEQYF
TGTGCCAGCAGCCCTGCGCCATTCTGGACAGGGAGCATCTACGAGCAGTACTTC
>-|TRBV9|-|TRBJ1-4
CASSAETGRTNEKLFF
TGTGCCAGCAGCGCAGAGACAGGACGTACTAATGAAAAACTGTTTTTT
>TRBD1|TRBV5-1|-|TRBJ1-1
CASSLEPARGDTEAFF
TGCGCCAGCAGCTTGGAACCTGCCAGGGGGGACACTGAAGCTTTCTTT
>-|TRBV6-1|-|TRBJ1-4
CASSEVEKLFF
TGTGCCAGCAGTGAAGTAGAAAAACTGTTTTTT
>-|TRBV2|-|TRBJ1-1
CASSPRREGTEAFF
TGTGCCAGCAGCCCAAGGAGGGAGGGCACTGAAGCTTTCTTT
>TRBD2|TRBV11-2|-|TRBJ2-1
CASSLDLASGRNEQFF
TGTGCCAGCAGCTTAGATCTTGCTAGCGGGAGGAATGAGCAGTTCTTC
>-|TRBV19|-|TRBJ1-4
CASGTIIEKLFF
TGTGCCAGCGGGACAATAATCGAAAAACTGTTTTTT
>TRBD1|TRBV6-5|-|TRBJ1-3
CASGQDLASGNTIYF
TGTGCCAGCGGACAGGATTTGGCCTCTGGAAACACCATATATTTT
>-|TRBV19|once|TRBJ1-6
CASSTRSSSGNSPLHF
TGTGCCAGTAGCACTCGAAGTTCCAGCGGCAATTCACCCCTCCACTTT
>TRBD2|TRBV27|-|TRBJ2-7
CASRSAAGELSYEQYF
TGTGCCAGCAGGAGTGCAGCGGGAGAGCTCTCCTACGAGCAGTACTTC
>-|TRBV19|-|TRBJ1-5
CASSIRGSEYQPQHF
TGTGCCAGTAGTATCAGAGGGTCGGAGTATCAGCCCCAGCATTTT
>-|TRBV7-3|-|TRBJ2-7
CASSPLGEGEQYF
TGTGCCAGCAGCCCATTGGGAGAGGGCGAGCAGTACTTC
>-|TRBV7-3|-|TRBJ2-2
CASSWSTGSTGELFF
TGTGCCAGCAGCTGGTCGACAGGATCGACCGGGGAGCTGTTTTTT
>-|TRBV7-2|-|TRBJ1-6
CASSLDQGINSPLHF
TGTGCCAGCAGCTTAGACCAGGGTATTAATTCACCCCTCCACTTT
>TRBD1|TRBV6-5|-|TRBJ1-6
CASSYSRGVNSPLHF
TGTGCCAGCAGTTACTCCAGGGGGGTGAATTCACCCCTCCACTTT
>-|TRBV11-2|few|TRBJ1-4
CASSLWRANEKLFF
TGTGCCAGCAGCTTATGGCGGGCTAATGAAAAACTGTTTTTT
>TRBD2|TRBV6-2/TRBV6-3|-|TRBJ2-1
CASSYPPGTSGRSGEQFF
TGTGCCAGCAGTTACCCCCCCGGGACTAGCGGGAGGAGCGGAGAGCAGTTCTTC
>TRBD1|TRBV13|-|TRBJ1-1
CASSSDRGAMNTEAFF
TGTGCCAGCAGCTCGGACAGGGGAGCGATGAACACTGAAGCTTTCTTT
>-|TRBV14|-|TRBJ1-1
CASSLMGGNTEAFF
TGTGCCAGCAGCCTGATGGGGGGGAACACTGAAGCTTTCTTT
>TRBD1|TRBV6-2/TRBV6-3|-|TRBJ1-2
CASSSEHRGTAGYTF
TGTGCCAGCAGTTCGGAACACAGGGGGACGGCTGGCTACACCTTC
>TRBD1|TRBV10-3|once|TRBJ1-1
CAISGTGWDTEAFF
TGTGCCATCAGCGGGACAGGCTGGGATACTGAAGCTTTCTTT
>-|TRBV4-3|few|TRBJ1-2
CASSQDATYNYGYTF
TGCGCCAGCAGCCAAGATGCCACTTATAACTATGGCTACACCTTC
>TRBD1|TRBV14|-|TRBJ1-2
CASSPDRGNYGYTF
TGTGCCAGCAGTCCCGACAGGGGGAACTATGGCTACACCTTC
>-|TRBV6-1|-|TRBJ1-5
CASSEQGAQPQHF
TGTGCCAGCAGTGAACAGGGTGCCCAGCCCCAGCATTTT
>-|TRBV11-2|-|TRBJ2-7
CASSLGSYEQYF
TGTGCCAGCAGCTTGGGGAGCTACGAGCAGTACTTC
>-|TRBV7-2|-|TRBJ2-4
CASSLRGIENIQYF
TGTGCCAGCAGCTTACGAGGGATTGAAAACATTCAGTACTTC
>-|TRBV29-1|-|TRBJ2-4
CSVPGVAKNIQYF
TGCAGCGTTCCGGGGGTAGCCAAAAACATTCAGTACTTC
>TRBD2|TRBV19|once|TRBJ2-7
CASSFDSGSPEQYF
TGTGCCAGTAGTTTTGATAGCGGGAGCCCAGAGCAGTACTTC
>-|TRBV28|-|TRBJ2-7
CASSLNGYEQYF
TGTGCCAGCAGTTTAAACGGGTACGAGCAGTACTTC
>TRBD1|TRBV10-3|-|TRBJ1-1
CAISFRGQGETEAFF
TGTGCCATCAGTTTCCGAGGACAGGGAGAAACTGAAGCTTTCTTT
>-|TRBV12-3/TRBV12-4|-|TRBJ1-1
CASSNRDTEAFF
TGTGCCAGCAGTAACAGAGACACTGAAGCTTTCTTT
>-|TRBV6-5|-|TRBJ1-3
CASRQTGSGNTIYF
TGTGCCAGCAGACAAACAGGGTCCGGAAACACCATATATTTT
>-|TRBV20-1|-|TRBJ2-5
CSASGVRETQYF
TGCAGTGCCAGTGGGGTCAGGGAGACCCAGTACTTC
>TRBD1|TRBV5-4|few|TRBJ1-1
CASSALDRGRNTEAFF
TGTGCCAGCAGCGCCCTCGACAGGGGTCGGAACACTGAAGCTTTCTTT
>-|TRBV30|-|TRBJ1-1
CAWQYRENTEAFF
TGTGCCTGGCAATACAGGGAAAACACTGAAGCTTTCTTT
>TRBD1|TRBV27|-|TRBJ2-7
CASSLTGGRGYEQYF
TGTGCCAGCAGTTTAACAGGGGGCCGTGGGTACGAGCAGTACTTC
>TRBD1|TRBV27|-|TRBJ1-2
CASSLKDRDGYTF
TGTGCCAGCAGTTTAAAAGACAGGGATGGCTACACCTTC
>TRBD1|TRBV10-3|-|TRBJ2-7
CAISGADRGIYEQYF
TGTGCCATCAGTGGCGCGGACAGGGGAATTTACGAGCAGTACTTC